This TCR beta chain was found in a study of cytomegalovirus exposure and HLA in healthy donors. Findings and caveats of the study: Being productive about 90% or about 30% of the time was typical of most TCR beta V segments in an earlier analysis.

The study ran its PCR with 60 Vbeta and 13 Jbeta primers. Sequenced by immunoSEQ multiplex PCR; TCRdb stores in-frame clones only, minus some. The data contain about 62,000 clones, about 90% of them singletons. Concerning this clone itself: Antigen specificity is unknown.

Healthy bone marrow donors made up the donors. CDR1 is MNHEY, CDR2 SVGAGI, per germline. V shed 5 bases and J 1 base; nucleotides not matched to a gene: 4. The CDR3 has 15 amino acids. This rearrangement joins TRBV6-5 to TRBJ1-5, with 8 bases identical to TRBD1. This clonotype was sampled from a man younger than 35 in good health and CMV-seronegative. Sample: PBMCs. CDR3 bases: TGTGCCAGCAGTCAGACAGGGGCCAGCAATCAGCCCCAGCATTTT. Protein product: CASSQTGASNQPQHF.